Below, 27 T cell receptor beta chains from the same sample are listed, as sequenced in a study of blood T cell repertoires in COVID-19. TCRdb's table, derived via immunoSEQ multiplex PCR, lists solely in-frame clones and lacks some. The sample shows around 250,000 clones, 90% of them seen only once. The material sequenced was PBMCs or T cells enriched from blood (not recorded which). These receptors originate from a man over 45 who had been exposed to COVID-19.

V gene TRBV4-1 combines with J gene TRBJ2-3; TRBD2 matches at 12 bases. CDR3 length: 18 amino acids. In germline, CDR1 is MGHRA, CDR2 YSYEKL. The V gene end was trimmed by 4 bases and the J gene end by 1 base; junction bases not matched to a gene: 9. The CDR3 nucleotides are TGCGCCAGCAGCCCATCAAGGTCTAGCGGGGGGGGCACAGATACGCAGTATTTT. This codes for CASSPSRSSGGGTDTQYF.

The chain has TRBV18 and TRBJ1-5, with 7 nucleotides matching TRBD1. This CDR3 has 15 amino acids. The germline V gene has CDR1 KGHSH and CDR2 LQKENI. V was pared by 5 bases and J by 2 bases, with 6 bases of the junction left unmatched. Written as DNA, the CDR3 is TGTGCCAGCTCATCACGACAGGGCGGCAATCAGCCCCAGCATTTT. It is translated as CASSSRQGGNQPQHF.

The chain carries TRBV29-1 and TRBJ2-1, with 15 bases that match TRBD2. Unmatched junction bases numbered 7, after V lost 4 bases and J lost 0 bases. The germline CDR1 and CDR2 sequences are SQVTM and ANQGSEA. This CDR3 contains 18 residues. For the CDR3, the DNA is TGCAGCGTTGCCATCGGGACTAGCGGGGGGAGCTCCTACAATGAGCAGTTCTTC. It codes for CSVAIGTSGGSSYNEQFF.

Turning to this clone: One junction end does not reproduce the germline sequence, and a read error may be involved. CDR3 sequence (DNA): TGTGCCAGCAGTTACGGGACTAGCGGGAGGGCCTTGATCTTC. Its translation is CASSYGTSGRALIF. The chain uses TRBV6-5 and TRBJ2-1; TRBD2 agrees at 16 bases. The germline V gene has CDR1 MNHEY and CDR2 SVGAGI. The CDR3 extends over 14 amino acids.

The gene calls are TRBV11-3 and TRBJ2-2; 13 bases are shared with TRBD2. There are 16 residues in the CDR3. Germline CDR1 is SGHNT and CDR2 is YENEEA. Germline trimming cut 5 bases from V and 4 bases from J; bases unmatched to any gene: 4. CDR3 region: CASSPRTSGSTGELFF. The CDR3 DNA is TGTGCCAGCAGCCCCAGGACTAGCGGGAGCACCGGGGAGCTGTTTTTT.

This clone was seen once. The CDR3 nucleotides are TGCGCCAGCAGCTTCGACAGGGGTTCGACCGGGGAGCTGTTTTTT. The encoded protein is CASSFDRGSTGELFF. The chain links TRBV5-1 to TRBJ2-2, with 8 bases identical to TRBD1. Per germline, CDR1 SGHRS and CDR2 YFSETQ. V lost 2 bases, J lost 5 bases, and 5 bases stayed unmatched. The CDR3 loop spans 15 amino acids. Based on the CDR3 plus reference TRBV5-1 and TRBJ2-2, the full variable domain is KAGVTQTPRYLIKTRGQQVTLSCSPISGHRSVSWYQQTPGQGLQFLFEYFSETQRNKGNFPGRFSGRQFSNSRSEMNVSTLELGDSALYLCASSFDRGSTGELFFGEGSRLTVL.

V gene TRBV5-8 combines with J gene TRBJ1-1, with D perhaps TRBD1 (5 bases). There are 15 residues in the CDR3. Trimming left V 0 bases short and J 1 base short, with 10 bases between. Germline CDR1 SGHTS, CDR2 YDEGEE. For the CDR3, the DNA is TGTGCCAGCAGCTTGGAGGGGTGGGCGAACACTGAAGCTTTCTTT. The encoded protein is CASSLEGWANTEAFF.

DNA for the CDR3: TGTGCCAGCTCACCCCCGGGACAGGGGATCGCCTATGGCTACACCTTC. As protein: CASSPPGQGIAYGYTF. The chain is built from TRBV18 and TRBJ1-2; 10 bases match TRBD1. The CDR3 covers 16 residues. Germline lookup yields CDR1 KGHSH and CDR2 LQKENI. The V and J ends lost 3 bases and 4 bases, in that order; junction bases with no gene match: 8.

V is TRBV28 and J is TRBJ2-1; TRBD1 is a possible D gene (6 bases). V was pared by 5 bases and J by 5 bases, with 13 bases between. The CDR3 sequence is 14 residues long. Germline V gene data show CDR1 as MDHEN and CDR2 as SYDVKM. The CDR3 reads CASSKQDSNNEQFF. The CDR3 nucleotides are TGTGCCAGCAGTAAACAGGACAGTAACAATGAGCAGTTCTTC.

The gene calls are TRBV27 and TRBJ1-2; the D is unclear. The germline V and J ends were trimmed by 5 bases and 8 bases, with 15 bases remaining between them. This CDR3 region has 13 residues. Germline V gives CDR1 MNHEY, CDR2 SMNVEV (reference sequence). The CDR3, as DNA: TGTGCCAGCAGTCCAACGTTGGCTAGCGGCTACACCTTC. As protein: CASSPTLASGYTF.

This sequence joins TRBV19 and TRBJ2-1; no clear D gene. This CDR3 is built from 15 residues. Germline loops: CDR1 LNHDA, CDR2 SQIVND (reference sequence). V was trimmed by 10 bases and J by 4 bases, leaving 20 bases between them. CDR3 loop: CATHPGVAWYNEQFF. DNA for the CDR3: TGTGCCACCCACCCCGGAGTAGCTTGGTACAATGAGCAGTTCTTC.

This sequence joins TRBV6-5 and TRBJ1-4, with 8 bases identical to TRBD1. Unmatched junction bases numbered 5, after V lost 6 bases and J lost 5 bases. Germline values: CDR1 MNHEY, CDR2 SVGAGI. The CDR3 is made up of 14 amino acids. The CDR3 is CASRPGQENEKLFF. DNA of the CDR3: TGTGCCAGCAGACCGGGACAGGAAAATGAAAAACTGTTTTTT.

CDR3 amino acids: CASSPGTGDGQPQHF. CDR3 sequence (DNA): TGCGCCAGCAGCCCAGGGACAGGGGATGGTCAGCCCCAGCATTTT. The chain uses TRBV5-1 and TRBJ1-5; 10 nucleotides agree with TRBD1. J gave up 6 bases and V 4 bases, and 7 bases lay outside the gene matches. The CDR3 totals 15 residues. Germline lookup yields CDR1 SGHRS and CDR2 YFSETQ.

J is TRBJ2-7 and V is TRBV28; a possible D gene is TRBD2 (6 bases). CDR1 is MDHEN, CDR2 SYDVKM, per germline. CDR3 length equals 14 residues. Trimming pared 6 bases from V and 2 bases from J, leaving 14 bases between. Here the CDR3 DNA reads TGTGCCAGCAGCCGGCGGGGAGATACCTACGAGCAGTACGTC. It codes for CASSRRGDTYEQYV.

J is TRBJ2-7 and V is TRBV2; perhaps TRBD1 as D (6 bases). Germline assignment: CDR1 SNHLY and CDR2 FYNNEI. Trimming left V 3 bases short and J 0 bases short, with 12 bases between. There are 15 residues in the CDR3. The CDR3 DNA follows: TGTGCCAGCAGTGACACGGGACACAGCTCCTACGAGCAGTACTTC. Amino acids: CASSDTGHSSYEQYF.

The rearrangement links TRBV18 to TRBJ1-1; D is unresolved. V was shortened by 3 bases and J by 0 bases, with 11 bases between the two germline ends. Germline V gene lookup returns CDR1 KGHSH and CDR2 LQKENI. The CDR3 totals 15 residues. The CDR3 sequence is CASSPPSLMNTEAFF. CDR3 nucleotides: TGTGCCAGCTCACCCCCGAGTCTCATGAACACTGAAGCTTTCTTT.

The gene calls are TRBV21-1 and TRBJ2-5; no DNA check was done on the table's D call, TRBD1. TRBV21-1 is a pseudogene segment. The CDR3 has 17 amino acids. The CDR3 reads CASSSLQGPPIQETQYF. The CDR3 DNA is TGTGCCAGCAGCAGCCTACAGGGACCGCCAATTCAAGAGACCCAGTACTTC.

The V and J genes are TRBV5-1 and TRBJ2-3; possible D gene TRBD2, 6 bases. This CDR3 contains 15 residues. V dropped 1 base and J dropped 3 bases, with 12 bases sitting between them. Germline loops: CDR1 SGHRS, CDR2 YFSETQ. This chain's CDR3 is CASSLPGVSTDTQYF. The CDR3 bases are TGCGCCAGCAGCTTGCCGGGAGTTTCAACAGATACGCAGTATTTT.

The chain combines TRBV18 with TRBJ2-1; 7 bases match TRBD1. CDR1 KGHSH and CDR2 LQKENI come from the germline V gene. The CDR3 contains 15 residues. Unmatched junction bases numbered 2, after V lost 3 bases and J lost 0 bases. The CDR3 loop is CASSPTGASYNEQFF. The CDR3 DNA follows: TGTGCCAGCTCACCCACAGGGGCCTCCTACAATGAGCAGTTCTTC.

CDR3 sequence (DNA): TGTGCCAGCAGCGTAAACCCGACAGGGCTCGAGAACACTGAAGCTTTCTTT. Protein: CASSVNPTGLENTEAFF. The chain employs TRBV9 and TRBJ1-1, with 7 bases identical to TRBD1. Looked up from germline, CDR1 is SGDLS and CDR2 is YYNGEE. This CDR3 comprises 17 residues. V was clipped by 1 base and J by 1 base; unmatched bases: 10.

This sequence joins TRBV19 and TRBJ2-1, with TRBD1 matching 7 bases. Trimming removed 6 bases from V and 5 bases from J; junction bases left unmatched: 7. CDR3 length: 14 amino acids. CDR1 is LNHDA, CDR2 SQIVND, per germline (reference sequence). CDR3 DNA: TGTGCCAGTAGCCGAAACACAGGGGACAATGAGCAGTTCTTC. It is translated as CASSRNTGDNEQFF.

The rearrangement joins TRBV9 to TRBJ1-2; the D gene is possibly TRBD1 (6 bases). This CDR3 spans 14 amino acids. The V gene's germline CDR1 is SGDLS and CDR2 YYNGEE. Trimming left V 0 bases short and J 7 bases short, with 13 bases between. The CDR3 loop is CASSVAGGAFGYTF. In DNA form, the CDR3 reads TGTGCCAGCAGCGTAGCGGGGGGCGCTTTTGGCTACACCTTC. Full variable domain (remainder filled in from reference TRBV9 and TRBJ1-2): DSGVTQTPKHLITATGQRVTLRCSPRSGDLSVYWYQQSLDQGLQFLIQYYNGEERAKGNILERFSAQQFPDLHSELNLSSLELGDSALYFCASSVAGGAFGYTFGSGTRLTVV.

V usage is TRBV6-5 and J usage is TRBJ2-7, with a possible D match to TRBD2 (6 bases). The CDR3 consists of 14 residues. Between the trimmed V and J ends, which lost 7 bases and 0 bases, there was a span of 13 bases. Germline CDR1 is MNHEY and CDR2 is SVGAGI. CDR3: CASTGTATSYEQYF. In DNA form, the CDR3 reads TGTGCCAGCACCGGGACTGCCACCTCCTACGAGCAGTACTTC.

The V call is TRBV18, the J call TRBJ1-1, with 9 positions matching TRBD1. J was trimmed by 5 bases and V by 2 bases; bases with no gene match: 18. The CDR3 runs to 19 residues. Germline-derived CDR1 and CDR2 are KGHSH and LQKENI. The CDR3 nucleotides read TGTGCCAGCTCACCAGCTTTCTCCCCGACAGGGGGTAGGAGGACTGAAGCTTTCTTT. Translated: CASSPAFSPTGGRRTEAFF.

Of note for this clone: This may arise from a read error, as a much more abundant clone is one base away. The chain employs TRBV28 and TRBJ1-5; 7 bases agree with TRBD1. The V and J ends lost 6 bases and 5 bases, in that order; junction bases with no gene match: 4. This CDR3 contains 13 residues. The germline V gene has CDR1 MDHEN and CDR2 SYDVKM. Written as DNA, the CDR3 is TGTGCCAGCAGGCTGGACAGGTATCAGCCCCAGCATTTT. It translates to CASRLDRYQPQHF.

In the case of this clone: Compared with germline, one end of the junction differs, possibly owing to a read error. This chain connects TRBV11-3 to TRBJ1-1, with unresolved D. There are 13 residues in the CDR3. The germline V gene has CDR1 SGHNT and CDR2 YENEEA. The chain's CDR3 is CASSLDMNTEAFF. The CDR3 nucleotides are TGTGCCAGCAGCCTAGATATGAACACTGAAGCTTTCTTT. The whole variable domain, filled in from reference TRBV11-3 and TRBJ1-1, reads EAGVVQSPRYKIIEKKQPVAFWCNPISGHNTLYWYLQNLGQGPELLIRYENEEAVDDSQLPKDRFSAERLKGVDSTLKIQPAELGDSAVYLCASSLDMNTEAFFGQGTRLTVV.

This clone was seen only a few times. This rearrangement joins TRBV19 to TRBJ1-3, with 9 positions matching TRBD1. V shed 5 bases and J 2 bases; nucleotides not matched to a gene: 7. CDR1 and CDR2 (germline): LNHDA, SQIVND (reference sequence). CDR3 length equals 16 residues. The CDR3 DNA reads TGTGCCAGTAGTCCCCGGGACAGGGCGACTGGAAACACCATATATTTT. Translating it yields CASSPRDRATGNTIYF.